Below are 23 T cell receptor beta chains sequenced from a single sample in a study of post-analysis software for immune sequencing data. The TCR beta cDNA libraries carried unique molecular identifiers. TCRdb processed the PCR reads anew with MiXCR; each CDR3 protein has one entry. The sample yields about 770,000 distinct CDR3 sequences, just over 45% seen once. Findings and caveats of the study: In patients, TRBV5-6, TRBV5-1 and TRBV20-1 belonged to five or six TRBV segments found more frequently than in controls.

No cognate antigen is known for these TCRs. The sample consisted of blood. These receptors were taken from a girl aged 5-17 years with multiple sclerosis.

CDR3 protein: CASSATGVSSYNSPLHF. CDR3 bases: TGCGCCAGCAGCGCCACAGGGGTCAGCTCCTATAATTCACCCCTCCACTTT. The chain combines TRBV5-1 with TRBJ1-6; 7 bases are shared with TRBD1. The CDR3 contains 17 residues. The germline V gene encodes CDR1 SGHRS and CDR2 YFSETQ. With V trimmed by 4 bases and J by 0 bases, 7 bases remained unmatched.

This clonotype appeared a few times. The chain is built from TRBV7-2 and TRBJ1-4; 8 nucleotides agree with TRBD1. Germline V gene sequence: CDR1 SGHTA, CDR2 FQGNSA. The CDR3 is 18 residues long. Trimming at V came to 5 bases and at J to 2 bases, leaving 13 bases not matched to a gene. The CDR3 here is CASSPGQGQPRTNEKLFF. For the CDR3, the DNA is TGTGCCAGCAGCCCCGGACAGGGCCAACCTCGTACTAATGAAAAACTGTTTTTT.

V is TRBV7-2 and J is TRBJ2-3; TRBD2 aligns across 9 bases. After removal of 2 bases from V and 5 bases from J, the junction contained 8 bases not matched to a gene. Looked up from germline, CDR1 is SGHTA and CDR2 is FQGNSA. This CDR3 has 16 residues. The CDR3 sequence is CASSLLLAGVGDTQYF. As DNA, the CDR3 is TGTGCCAGCAGCTTATTGTTAGCGGGAGTTGGAGATACGCAGTATTTT. The whole variable domain, remainder taken from reference TRBV7-2 and TRBJ2-3, is GAGVSQSPSNKVTEKGKDVELRCDPISGHTALYWYRQSLGQGLEFLIYFQGNSAPDKSGLPSDRFSAERTGGSVSTLTIQRTQQEDSAVYLCASSLLLAGVGDTQYFGPGTRLTVL.

This chain joins TRBV29-1 and TRBJ2-7, with 7 bases fitting TRBD2. Germline V gives CDR1 SQVTM, CDR2 ANQGSEA. With 0 bases clipped from V and 3 bases from J, the junction kept 8 bases outside the gene matches. This CDR3 is built from 15 residues. This CDR3 is CSVEEERGRHYEQYF. For the CDR3, the DNA is TGCAGCGTTGAAGAAGAGCGGGGTCGACACTACGAGCAGTACTTC.

The rearrangement joins TRBV5-5 to TRBJ2-7; TRBD1 aligns across 7 bases. Germline assignment: CDR1 SGHKS and CDR2 YYEKEE (reference sequence). V trimming: 2 bases; J trimming: 0 bases; junction bases outside the gene matches: 5. The CDR3 spans 15 residues. The CDR3 DNA sequence: TGTGCCAGCAGCTTCTCCGGGACAGACTCCTACGAGCAGTACTTC. This gives the protein CASSFSGTDSYEQYF.

The chain couples TRBV7-2 to TRBJ2-7; TRBD2 is a possible D gene (6 bases). V was pared by 5 bases and J by 3 bases, with 14 bases between. Germline CDR1 and CDR2: SGHTA and FQGNSA. CDR3 length: 14 amino acids. The CDR3, as DNA: TGTGCCAGCAGCCGCTCGGACGGGAGCTACGAGCAGTACTTC. This codes for CASSRSDGSYEQYF.

The rearrangement links TRBV5-1 to TRBJ2-7, with 7 bases fitting TRBD2. The V gene end was trimmed by 0 bases and the J gene end by 6 bases; junction bases not matched to a gene: 12. The CDR3 length is 16 residues. Per the germline V gene, CDR1 is SGHRS and CDR2 is YFSETQ. DNA of the CDR3: TGCGCCAGCAGCTTGGGTCTCGCGGGAGTAGGCGGCGAGCAGTACTTC. Translated: CASSLGLAGVGGEQYF.

This clonotype was detected once. CDR3 loop: CATSRDRAGGNEQYF. The CDR3, as DNA: TGTGCCACCAGCAGAGATCGGGCAGGGGGGAATGAGCAGTACTTC. The chain combines TRBV15 with TRBJ2-7; tentatively, D is TRBD1 (7 bases). Trimming removed 0 bases at V and 7 bases at J, with 16 bases between. Germline V CDR1 and CDR2: LNHNV, YYDKDF (reference sequence). The CDR3 spans 15 residues.

This clonotype was detected only once. The rearrangement joins TRBV6-5 to TRBJ2-1, with D tentatively TRBD1 (5 bases). The CDR3 has 12 amino acids. Trimming took 0 bases from V and 13 from J, leaving 10 bases between them. CDR1 is MNHEY, CDR2 SVGAGI, per germline. The CDR3 DNA follows: TGTGCCAGCAGTTACTCTGGGGCCTCCCAGTTCTTC. Amino acid sequence: CASSYSGASQFF.

This clonotype was seen a handful of times. V gene TRBV12-3 or TRBV12-4 combines with J gene TRBJ2-1, with 9 nucleotides matching TRBD2. V shed 5 bases, J shed 10 bases, and the junction held 9 bases outside the gene matches. The CDR3 is made up of 14 amino acids. CDR3: CASSPPGTSSEQFF. In DNA form, the CDR3 reads TGTGCCAGCAGTCCCCCGGGGACTAGCAGCGAGCAGTTCTTC.

The genes are TRBV12-3 or TRBV12-4 and TRBJ2-7; D may be TRBD1 (6 bases). V shed 7 bases and J shed 4 bases, with 17 bases lying between them. This CDR3 has 14 residues. The CDR3, as DNA: TGTGCCAGCACTGTGGAAACAGGGCCATACGAGCAGTACTTC. Translating gives CASTVETGPYEQYF.

The chain is built from TRBV6-1 and TRBJ1-2; D perhaps matches TRBD1 (5 bases). In germline, CDR1 is MNHNS, CDR2 SASEGT. This CDR3 has 15 residues. The V and J ends lost 1 base and 4 bases respectively, with 13 bases between them. This CDR3 is CASSEEYDSPYGYTF. The CDR3 DNA reads as TGTGCCAGCAGTGAAGAATACGACAGCCCCTATGGCTACACCTTC.

The rearrangement joins TRBV6-6 to TRBJ1-2, with a possible D match to TRBD1 (6 bases). Germline V lookup: CDR1 MNHNY, CDR2 SVGAGI (reference sequence). The V end lost 7 bases, the J end lost 6 bases, and 18 bases lay between the germline ends. The CDR3 extends over 14 amino acids. CDR3 amino acids: CASTLHGGGHGYTF. CDR3 coding DNA: TGTGCCAGCACCTTACACGGCGGGGGGCATGGCTACACCTTC.

The rearrangement uses TRBV5-1 and TRBJ2-5, with 9 bases that match TRBD1. The CDR3 consists of 14 residues. CDR1 is SGHRS, CDR2 YFSETQ, per germline. V dropped 3 bases and J dropped 4; count of bases not matched to a gene: 4. CDR3 DNA: TGCGCCAGCAGCTCCAGGGACAGGGTAGAGACCCAGTACTTC. It is translated as CASSSRDRVETQYF.

In this sample, this clonotype turned up a few times. The rearrangement links TRBV10-3 to TRBJ1-6, with a weak D call TRBD1 (5 bases). CDR1 ENHRY and CDR2 SYGVKD come from the germline V gene. The CDR3 consists of 17 residues. Trimming took 4 bases from V and 0 from J, leaving 13 bases between them. CDR3 sequence reads: CAISADSGSSYNSPLHF. CDR3 coding DNA: TGTGCCATCAGTGCAGACAGTGGGAGCTCCTATAATTCACCCCTCCACTTT.

The V gene is TRBV7-6, the J gene TRBJ2-1; no clear D. CDR1 and CDR2 (germline): SGHVS, FNYEAQ. V lost 1 base and J lost 3, with 13 bases in between. The CDR3 is made up of 16 amino acids. CDR3 region: CASSLGGNADYNEQFF. In DNA form, the CDR3 reads TGTGCCAGCAGCTTAGGCGGTAACGCAGACTACAATGAGCAGTTCTTC.

As regards this clonotype: One end of the junction fails to match germline, which may point to a read error. This sequence joins TRBV7-2 and TRBJ1-2; D might be TRBD1 (5 bases). In germline, CDR1 is SGHTA, CDR2 FQGNSA. There are 18 residues in the CDR3. CDR3 residues: CAGSSSKLLTEANYGYTF. The CDR3 DNA is TGTGCCGGCAGCTCCTCCAAACTCCTGACAGAAGCTAACTATGGCTACACCTTC. The variable domain in full, with the rest retrieved from reference TRBV7-2 and TRBJ1-2, is GAGVSQSPSNKVTEKGKDVELRCDPISGHTALYWYRQSLGQGLEFLIYFQGNSAPDKSGLPSDRFSAERTGGSVSTLTIQRTQQEDSAVYLCAGSSSKLLTEANYGYTFGSGTRLTVV.

This clonotype was seen more than once but under ten times. The chain couples TRBV24-1 to TRBJ2-3; D may be TRBD2 (5 bases). The CDR3 consists of 14 residues. Per germline, CDR1 KGHDR and CDR2 SFDVKD. Between the trimmed V and J ends, which lost 4 bases and 0 bases, there was a span of 7 bases. In nucleotides, the CDR3 is TGTGCCACCAGTGACCGGGGAAGCACAGATACGCAGTATTTT. Encoded protein: CATSDRGSTDTQYF.

This chain joins TRBV7-9 and TRBJ2-5; 7 bases are shared with TRBD1. There are 14 residues in the CDR3. CDR1 and CDR2 (germline): SEHNR, FQNEAQ (reference sequence). Trimming removed 5 bases from V and 3 bases from J; junction bases left unmatched: 6. CDR3 loop: CASSPGTAKETQYF. Written as DNA, the CDR3 is TGTGCCAGCAGCCCTGGGACAGCAAAAGAGACCCAGTACTTC.

About this clonotype: At one end, the junction sequence differs from germline, possibly due to a read error. The chain joins TRBV4-3 to TRBJ2-1; TRBD2 matches 7 bases. The CDR3 runs 17 residues. Germline loops: CDR1 LGHNA, CDR2 YSLEER. The CDR3: CAGSQSSGRTPYNEQFF. Written as DNA, the CDR3 is TGCGCCGGCAGCCAGTCTAGCGGTCGGACCCCATACAATGAGCAGTTCTTC.

This chain connects TRBV29-1 to TRBJ1-1, with D maybe TRBD1 (6 bases). The CDR3 covers 14 residues. V was pared by 3 bases and J by 3 bases, with 14 bases between. Germline lookup yields CDR1 SQVTM and CDR2 ANQGSEA. This CDR3 is CSVEGGGRDTEAFF. The CDR3, as DNA: TGCAGCGTTGAGGGAGGGGGTCGGGACACTGAAGCTTTCTTT.

This clonotype turned up a few times. The chain links TRBV5-1 to TRBJ2-7; perhaps TRBD1 as D (5 bases). The germline V and J ends were trimmed by 4 bases and 0 bases, with 11 bases remaining between them. Germline V CDR1 and CDR2: SGHRS, YFSETQ. The CDR3 spans 14 residues. The DNA of the CDR3 is TGCGCCAGCAGCCCCCCAGGGTACTCCTACGAGCAGTACTTC. As protein: CASSPPGYSYEQYF.

In this sample, this clonotype turned up many times. The chain is built from TRBV24-1 and TRBJ2-3; 8 bases align to TRBD2. Losses at the gene ends were 9 bases for V and 3 bases for J; bases not matched to a gene: 4. Per the germline V gene, CDR1 is KGHDR and CDR2 is SFDVKD. The CDR3 has 13 residues. CDR3 in amino acids: CATGAGATDTQYF. CDR3 coding DNA: TGTGCCACCGGAGCGGGAGCTACAGATACGCAGTATTTT.